The 30 T cell receptor beta chains below come from one sample, sequenced in a study of blood T cells in healthy people across ages. A second PCR of 7 to 11 cycles used a sample-barcoded 5' primer and a J-beta primer mix. A single record per CDR3 protein comes from TCRdb applying MiXCR to the 5' RACE reads. The table lists fewer than 1,200,000 distinct CDR3 sequences, about 25% of them singletons, with 0.65% to 0.95% in the top ten. These same records also appear under a second study, on T cells of mothers and their children.

The sample taken for sequencing was blood. The receptor source for this set is a girl aged 2 to 10 in good health.

This rearrangement joins TRBV20-1 to TRBJ2-1; D is undetermined. Trimming pared 6 bases from V and 4 bases from J, leaving 10 bases between. The CDR3 covers 12 residues. CDR1 and CDR2 from the germline V gene are DFQATT and SNEGSKA (reference sequence). This CDR3 is CSAAVIYNEQFF. CDR3 nucleotide sequence: TGCAGTGCGGCGGTTATTTACAATGAGCAGTTCTTC.

V is TRBV7-8 and J is TRBJ2-5; no clear D. The J call could be wrong; TRBJ2-7 is a better fit for the DNA end. Germline CDR1 SGHVS, CDR2 FQNEAQ. This CDR3 is 17 amino acids long. Written as DNA, the CDR3 is TGTGCCAGCAGCAAAACCGAGCCGAAAAAGCACTCCTACGAGCAGTACTTC. Its translation is CASSKTEPKKHSYEQYF.

This chain connects TRBV7-9 to TRBJ1-5; a possible D gene is TRBD1 (5 bases). This CDR3 comprises 14 residues. V lost 5 bases and J 7 bases, leaving 15 bases between the germline ends. The germline V gene has CDR1 SEHNR and CDR2 FQNEAQ (reference sequence). The DNA of the CDR3 is TGTGCCAGCAGCCCCCGGGGGAAAGGCCAGCCCCAGCATTTT. Protein sequence: CASSPRGKGQPQHF.

V and J are TRBV6-1 and TRBJ2-7; perhaps TRBD1 as D (6 bases). The V gene lost 6 bases and the J gene lost 3 bases, with 12 bases spanning the gap. This CDR3 is 13 amino acids long. Germline CDR1 and CDR2: MNHNS and SASEGT. The CDR3 loop is CASRGAGDYEQYF. Here the CDR3 DNA reads TGTGCCAGCAGGGGGGCAGGGGACTACGAGCAGTACTTC.

There are a few counts of this clonotype. The chain uses TRBV20-1 and TRBJ2-1; possible D gene TRBD2, 5 bases. This CDR3 contains 14 residues. Deletions cut 0 bases from V and 10 bases from J, with 16 bases between. Germline values: CDR1 DFQATT, CDR2 SNEGSKA (reference sequence). The chain's CDR3 is CSARDPRVAWEQFF. As DNA, the CDR3 is TGCAGTGCTAGAGATCCGAGGGTAGCTTGGGAGCAGTTCTTC.

The chain joins TRBV27 to TRBJ2-5; 10 positions match TRBD2. The J call may be mistaken, given a closer DNA end match to TRBJ2-1. CDR3 length equals 16 residues. Germline V lookup: CDR1 MNHEY, CDR2 SMNVEV (reference sequence). Here the CDR3 DNA reads TGTGCCAGCAGCATCTCCGGGACTAGCGTCCTAAGGTGGCAGTTCTTC. This sequence encodes CASSISGTSVLRWQFF.

A few counts support this clonotype. This chain uses TRBV14 with TRBJ2-1; D is perhaps TRBD2 (6 bases). In germline, CDR1 is SGHDN, CDR2 FVKESK. This CDR3 contains 14 residues. V shed 4 bases and J shed 6 bases, with 13 bases lying between them. The CDR3, as DNA: TGTGCCAGCAGCCCTGTCCGGGGAGGCAATGAGCAGTTCTTC. It specifies CASSPVRGGNEQFF.

This clonotype was seen more than once but under ten times. The chain recombines TRBV20-1 with TRBJ2-1; the D gene is possibly TRBD2 (5 bases). The CDR3 length is 14 residues. V gave up 6 bases and J gave up 5 bases, with 17 bases separating them. Per germline, CDR1 DFQATT and CDR2 SNEGSKA (reference sequence). This chain's CDR3 is CSALDYLRHNEQFF. Written as DNA, the CDR3 is TGCAGTGCATTAGACTATCTTCGCCACAATGAGCAGTTCTTC.

CDR3 in amino acids: CASTLGGGRTTGELFF. The CDR3 DNA reads TGTGCCAGCACACTGGGCGGGGGACGAACCACCGGGGAGCTGTTTTTT. V and J are TRBV7-2 and TRBJ2-2; 7 bases are a match to TRBD2. Germline V gene lookup returns CDR1 SGHTA and CDR2 FQGNSA. The CDR3 is 16 amino acids. V dropped 7 bases and J dropped 4; count of bases not matched to a gene: 12. Using reference TRBV7-2 and TRBJ2-2 for the parts outside the CDR3, the full variable domain is GAGVSQSPSNKVTEKGKDVELRCDPISGHTALYWYRQSLGQGLEFLIYFQGNSAPDKSGLPSDRFSAERTGGSVSTLTIQRTQQEDSAVYLCASTLGGGRTTGELFFGEGSRLTVL.

There are a few counts of this clonotype. The chain links TRBV6-6 to TRBJ2-3, with TRBD2 as a possible D gene (5 bases). With 1 base removed from V and 3 bases from J, the gap between germline ends came to 14 bases. This CDR3 has 16 amino acids. Germline assignment: CDR1 MNHNY and CDR2 SVGAGI (reference sequence). The CDR3 DNA is TGTGCCAGCAGTTACTGGTTAGTAGGGAGTACAGATACGCAGTATTTT. This codes for CASSYWLVGSTDTQYF.

V gene TRBV10-3 combines with J gene TRBJ2-2; 7 bases are a match to TRBD1. Germline V CDR1 and CDR2: ENHRY, SYGVKD. This CDR3 comprises 14 residues. J gave up 8 bases and V 6 bases, and 9 bases lay outside the gene matches. The CDR3 region is CAISGQVGAGELFF. The CDR3 DNA follows: TGTGCCATCAGCGGACAGGTTGGGGCAGGGGAGCTGTTTTTT.

The chain is built from TRBV11-2 and TRBJ2-1, with 11 bases that match TRBD2. Germline V gene lookup returns CDR1 SGHAT and CDR2 FQNNGV. The V gene end was trimmed by 5 bases and the J gene end by 9 bases; junction bases not matched to a gene: 27. The CDR3 sequence is 21 residues long. The CDR3 here is CASSPLNPGLAAYAPLGEQFF. DNA for the CDR3: TGTGCCAGCAGCCCACTAAACCCGGGACTAGCGGCTTACGCACCCTTAGGTGAGCAGTTCTTC.

The chain employs TRBV4-1 and TRBJ1-1; a weak D match, TRBD1 (6 bases). This CDR3 comprises 15 residues. Germline-derived CDR1 and CDR2 are MGHRA and YSYEKL. Between the trimmed V and J ends, which lost 4 bases and 0 bases, there was a span of 12 bases. This CDR3 reads CASSLGAGVNTEAFF. CDR3 DNA: TGCGCCAGCAGCCTTGGTGCAGGGGTGAACACTGAAGCTTTCTTT.

This clonotype was seen a handful of times. CDR3 residues: CASSLEAGYLETQYF. DNA for the CDR3: TGCGCCAGCAGCTTGGAGGCAGGGTATCTGGAGACCCAGTACTTC. The rearrangement joins TRBV5-1 to TRBJ2-5; tentatively, D is TRBD1 (5 bases). V lost 0 bases and J 5 bases, leaving 14 bases between the germline ends. The CDR3 spans 15 residues. From germline, CDR1 is SGHRS and CDR2 YFSETQ.

CDR3 residues: CASSPRGGTEGYTF. The CDR3 nucleotides are TGTGCCAGCAGCCCCCGAGGGGGGACTGAAGGCTACACCTTC. The V call is TRBV4-2, the J call TRBJ1-2; perhaps TRBD1 as D (6 bases). Germline assignment: CDR1 LGHNA and CDR2 YNFKEQ. V gave up 4 bases and J gave up 8 bases, with 17 bases separating them. The length of the CDR3 is 14 residues.

The chain carries TRBV11-2 and TRBJ2-7, with 7 positions matching TRBD2. Germline loops: CDR1 SGHAT, CDR2 FQNNGV. The CDR3 covers 12 residues. The ends lost 4 bases at V and 9 bases at J; junction bases unmatched: 6. CDR3 DNA: TGTGCCAGCAGCTCCTCGGGGAGGGGGCAGTACTTC. This translates into CASSSSGRGQYF.

The rearrangement links TRBV29-1 to TRBJ2-1; 7 bases are shared with TRBD2. The junction had 6 bases not matched to a gene; V was cut back by 4 bases and J by 9 bases. Germline V gene sequence: CDR1 SQVTM, CDR2 ANQGSEA. The CDR3 extends over 12 amino acids. The CDR3 DNA reads as TGCAGCGTTGGGACTAGTCTTGGTGAGCAGTTCTTC. Protein product: CSVGTSLGEQFF.

This clonotype came up a few times. The V call is TRBV29-1, the J call TRBJ2-1, with D possibly matching TRBD2 (6 bases). The J call could be wrong; TRBJ2-5 is a better fit for the DNA end. The CDR3 consists of 11 residues. In germline, CDR1 is SQVTM, CDR2 ANQGSEA. CDR3 sequence reads: CSVVSGGAQYF. The DNA for the CDR3 is TGCAGCGTCGTTTCCGGAGGGGCCCAGTACTTC.

This clonotype was seen more than once but under ten times. The V and J genes are TRBV4-2 and TRBJ2-3; D is unresolved. Germline assignment: CDR1 LGHNA and CDR2 YNFKEQ. The V end was cut by 0 bases, the J end by 0 bases, with 7 bases between. This CDR3 contains 15 residues. CDR3 sequence (DNA): TGTGCCAGCAGCCAAGAGACCGGGAGCACAGATACGCAGTATTTT. As protein: CASSQETGSTDTQYF.

This clonotype was observed a few times. This chain connects TRBV4-3 to TRBJ1-2, with D possibly matching TRBD1 (5 bases). The V gene's germline CDR1 is LGHNA and CDR2 YSLEER. This CDR3 contains 14 residues. Trimming shortened V by 5 bases and J by 1 base, and 11 bases separated the two germline ends. The CDR3 region has the DNA TGCGCCAGCAGCGAAATGACAGATAACTATGGCTACACCTTC. It encodes CASSEMTDNYGYTF.

The chain links TRBV21-1 to TRBJ2-5; the table's D call of TRBD2 was not tested on the DNA. The end of the DNA aligns better with TRBJ2-7, so the J call may be wrong. TRBV21-1 is shown as a pseudogene. This CDR3 region has 16 residues. This chain's CDR3 is CASSTHSGRWLNEQYF. The CDR3 DNA is TGTGCCAGCAGCACCCACTCAGGGAGGTGGTTAAACGAGCAGTACTTC.

In this sample, this clonotype turned up a few times. This chain uses TRBV12-3 or TRBV12-4 with TRBJ2-1; D is unresolved. This CDR3 has 18 amino acids. V dropped 4 bases and J dropped 1 base, with 20 bases sitting between them. DNA for the CDR3: TGTGCCAGCAGTTCCCTCCTTCAGGATCACGAATCCTACAATGAGCAGTTCTTC. This gives the protein CASSSLLQDHESYNEQFF.

This chain connects TRBV2 to TRBJ1-2; D may be TRBD1 (6 bases). V dropped 7 bases and J dropped 7 bases, with 13 bases sitting between them. The CDR3 contains 12 residues. Germline lookup yields CDR1 SNHLY and CDR2 FYNNEI. The CDR3 region has the DNA TGTGCCAGCACCCAAGGAGGGGGTGGCTACACCTTC. Its protein product is CASTQGGGGYTF. The complete variable domain, with remaining parts taken from reference TRBV2 and TRBJ1-2, reads EPEVTQTPSHQVTQMGQEVILRCVPISNHLYFYWYRQILGQKVEFLVSFYNNEISEKSEIFDDQFSVERPDGSNFTLKIRSTKLEDSAMYFCASTQGGGGYTFGSGTRLTVV.

This chain connects TRBV20-1 to TRBJ1-4, with TRBD1 identical over 7 bases. V lost 6 bases, J lost 8 bases, and 9 bases stayed unmatched. The CDR3 contains 13 residues. Per the germline V gene, CDR1 is DFQATT and CDR2 is SNEGSKA (reference sequence). This CDR3 is CSATTGNREKLFF. For the CDR3, the DNA is TGCAGTGCCACGACAGGGAATCGGGAAAAACTGTTTTTT.

This sequence joins TRBV4-1 and TRBJ2-5, with unresolved D. The last part of the DNA fits TRBJ2-7 better; the J call may be wrong. This CDR3 spans 17 amino acids. CDR1 and CDR2 (germline): MGHRA, YSYEKL. CDR3: CASSHQYQALEIFEQYF. CDR3 coding DNA: TGCGCCAGCAGCCATCAATACCAGGCGCTAGAAATATTCGAGCAGTACTTC.

In this sample, this clonotype turned up a few times. The chain combines TRBV28 with TRBJ2-5; TRBD1 matches at 8 bases. The V and J ends lost 6 bases and 3 bases, in that order; junction bases with no gene match: 9. The germline V gene encodes CDR1 MDHEN and CDR2 SYDVKM. This CDR3 spans 15 amino acids. The CDR3 bases are TGTGCCAGCAGCGAGGTACAGGGGGGAGAAGAGACCCAGTACTTC. This gives the protein CASSEVQGGEETQYF. Based on the CDR3 plus reference TRBV28 and TRBJ2-5, the full variable domain is DVKVTQSSRYLVKRTGEKVFLECVQDMDHENMFWYRQDPGLGLRLIYFSYDVKMKEKGDIPEGYSVSREKKERFSLILESASTNQTSMYLCASSEVQGGEETQYFGPGTRLLVL.

The chain links TRBV27 to TRBJ1-2; D call uncertain. The CDR3 is 13 amino acids. Germline CDR1 is MNHEY and CDR2 is SMNVEV (reference sequence). Trimming left V 3 bases short and J 5 bases short, with 10 bases between. CDR3 sequence reads: CASSFSRGYGYTF. In DNA, the CDR3 is TGTGCCAGCAGTTTCAGTAGAGGGTATGGCTACACCTTC.

This clonotype occurred a few times. The chain has TRBV5-1 and TRBJ1-6; D call uncertain. Trimming removed 2 bases from V and 7 bases from J, with 7 bases in between. The CDR3 sequence is 13 residues long. The germline V gene has CDR1 SGHRS and CDR2 YFSETQ. The CDR3 DNA follows: TGCGCCAGCAGCTTCGGAATCAATTCACCCCTCCACTTT. Translated, it gives CASSFGINSPLHF.

This clonotype occurred a few times. The CDR3 here is CASSSNKGRPIDEQYF. CDR3 sequence (DNA): TGTGCCAGCAGCTCCAACAAAGGGAGGCCGATAGATGAGCAGTACTTC. The chain uses TRBV7-9 and TRBJ2-7; a weak D match, TRBD2 (6 bases). V was shortened by 4 bases and J by 7 bases, with 23 bases between the two germline ends. Germline loops: CDR1 SEHNR, CDR2 FQNEAQ (reference sequence). CDR3 length: 16 residues.

A few counts support this clonotype. The gene calls are TRBV12-3 or TRBV12-4 and TRBJ1-1, with TRBD1 as a possible D gene (6 bases). V shed 4 bases and J shed 5 bases, with 23 bases lying between them. The length of the CDR3 is 17 residues. The CDR3 bases are TGTGCCAGCAGTTCACCGAACCCCACAGGGAGGGGAACTGAAGCTTTCTTT. This sequence encodes CASSSPNPTGRGTEAFF.